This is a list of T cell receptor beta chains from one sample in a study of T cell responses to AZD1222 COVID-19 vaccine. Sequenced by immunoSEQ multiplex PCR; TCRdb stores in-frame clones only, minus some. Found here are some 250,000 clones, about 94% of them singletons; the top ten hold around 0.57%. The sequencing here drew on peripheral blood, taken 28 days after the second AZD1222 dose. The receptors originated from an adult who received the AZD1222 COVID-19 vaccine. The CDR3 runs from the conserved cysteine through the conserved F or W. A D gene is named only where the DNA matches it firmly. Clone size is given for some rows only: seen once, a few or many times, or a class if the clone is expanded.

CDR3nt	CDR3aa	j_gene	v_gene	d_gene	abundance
TGTGCCAGCAGCGAAGGACAGGCTAGCTCCTACGAGCAGTACTTC	CASSEGQASSYEQYF	TRBJ2-7	TRBV5-6	TRBD1	-
TGTGCCAGCAGCGACAGGGATAGCACAGATACGCAGTATTTT	CASSDRDSTDTQYF	TRBJ2-3	TRBV2	TRBD1	-
TGTGCCACCAGCAGAGATTACAGGAACACTGAAGCTTTCTTT	CATSRDYRNTEAFF	TRBJ1-1	TRBV15	-	-
TGTGCCACCCAAGAACTTTGGGGGGGCCGGGATACGCAGTATTTT	CATQELWGGRDTQYF	TRBJ2-3	TRBV6-6	-	-
TGTGCAATGGAGGGGTCGACCTACGAGCAGTACTTC	CAMEGSTYEQYF	TRBJ2-7	TRBV10-3	-	-
TGTGCCAGCAGTTCCATGGGCAGGTTGATAGCTAACTATGGCTACACCTTC	CASSSMGRLIANYGYTF	TRBJ1-2	TRBV28	-	-
TGTGCCAGCAAGGTACCTGGGGCGCCGGGCTACACCTTC	CASKVPGAPGYTF	TRBJ1-2	TRBV7-2	-	-
TGTGCCAGCAGCTTGGCGGGGGTCCACGGGCAGTACTTC	CASSLAGVHGQYF	TRBJ2-7	TRBV5-6	-	once
TGTGCCAGCAGCCCAGTCGTGAATCAGCCCCAGCATTTT	CASSPVVNQPQHF	TRBJ1-5	TRBV7-8	-	once
TGTGCCAGCAGAACCGCGGGCGGGGCAGATACGCAGTATTTT	CASRTAGGADTQYF	TRBJ2-3	TRBV5-4	-	-
TGTGCCAGCAGCACCCAGGGGAATCAGCCCCAGCATTTT	CASSTQGNQPQHF	TRBJ1-5	TRBV6-5	-	-
TGTGCCAGCAGCCCGACAGGGAACTATGGCTACACCTTC	CASSPTGNYGYTF	TRBJ1-2	TRBV7-3	TRBD1	-
TGTGCCAGCAGCCACGGGAGGAGGGAACTCGAGCAGTACTTC	CASSHGRRELEQYF	TRBJ2-7	TRBV27	TRBD2	-
TGTGCCAGCAGCTTTTCCCTATACAGTAACACCGGGGAGCTGTTTTTT	CASSFSLYSNTGELFF	TRBJ2-2	TRBV7-3	-	-
TGTGCCAGCAGCTCCCCCCCCGGGCACGAGCAGTACTTC	CASSSPPGHEQYF	TRBJ2-7	TRBV11-3	-	-
TGCGCCAGCAGCTTAAACTCTTGGAACACTGAAGCTTTCTTT	CASSLNSWNTEAFF	TRBJ1-1	TRBV5-1	-	-
TGTGCCAGCAGCTTGGACGGAAACACCGGGGAGCTGTTTTTT	CASSLDGNTGELFF	TRBJ2-2	TRBV7-9	-	-
TGTGCCAGCAGTTCCGCATCCGGGGGGCGGGGGTTTGGCTACACCTTC	CASSSASGGRGFGYTF	TRBJ1-2	TRBV28	-	-
TGTGCCAGCAGTGATTTGGTTTCTACGAGAGAGACCCAGTACTTC	CASSDLVSTRETQYF	TRBJ2-5	TRBV2	-	-
TGCGCCAGCAGCTATACAGGGGTGAACACTGAAGCTTTCTTT	CASSYTGVNTEAFF	TRBJ1-1	TRBV5-1	TRBD1	-
TGTGCCAGTAGTATGGGGATACTAGCGGGAGTTTACGAGCAGTACTTC	CASSMGILAGVYEQYF	TRBJ2-7	TRBV19	TRBD2	once
TGTGCCAGCAGTTCCGCGACAGGGGACTCTGGAAACACCATATATTTT	CASSSATGDSGNTIYF	TRBJ1-3	TRBV6-2/TRBV6-3	TRBD1	-
TGTGCCAGCAGCCCCGGTAGGGACACTGAAGCTTTCTTT	CASSPGRDTEAFF	TRBJ1-1	TRBV28	-	once
TGTGCCAGCAGTTTACCCCGGGGGACAGGGGGAATTGGCTACACCTTC	CASSLPRGTGGIGYTF	TRBJ1-2	TRBV28	TRBD1	-
TGTGCCAGCAGGCTAACCGGACTAGCCTCTTATAATGAGCAGTTCTTC	CASRLTGLASYNEQFF	TRBJ2-1	TRBV11-2	TRBD2	-
TGTGCCAGCAGCTTAAATGGTGATGGGAACACTGAAGCTTTCTTT	CASSLNGDGNTEAFF	TRBJ1-1	TRBV7-3	-	-
TGTGCCAGCACCCGGGGGCGAACATCTAACTATGGCTACACCTTC	CASTRGRTSNYGYTF	TRBJ1-2	TRBV28	-	-
TGTGCCAGCAGCCATAGGACAGGCCCTTCTGGAAACACCATATATTTT	CASSHRTGPSGNTIYF	TRBJ1-3	TRBV3-1/TRBV3-2	TRBD1	-
TGTGCCATCCCGGGGACAGCGAAGAACACTGAAGCTTTCTTT	CAIPGTAKNTEAFF	TRBJ1-1	TRBV7-6	TRBD1	-
TGTGCCAGTAGTCGCTACCACACTGAAGCTTTCTTT	CASSRYHTEAFF	TRBJ1-1	TRBV19	-	-
TGTGCCAGCAGCGTAGTCCCTAGCGGGCCCACAGATACGCAGTATTTT	CASSVVPSGPTDTQYF	TRBJ2-3	TRBV9	TRBD2	-
TGTGCCATCAGCCACACCGGGACAGAAGAGACCCAGTACTTC	CAISHTGTEETQYF	TRBJ2-5	TRBV10-3	TRBD1	-
TGTGCCTGGAGTGATGGCCGGCGGTGGAGGGGCTACACCTTC	CAWSDGRRWRGYTF	TRBJ1-2	TRBV30	-	-
TGTGCCAGCAGCAACCACAGGGGGATGGACACCGGGGAGCTGTTTTTT	CASSNHRGMDTGELFF	TRBJ2-2	TRBV7-9	TRBD1	-
TGTGCCAGCAGCCTGATGGCTTCGAGCACTGAAGCTTTCTTT	CASSLMASSTEAFF	TRBJ1-1	TRBV5-4	-	-
TGTGCCAGCTCCCGGGGGACAGGGGCCCCATATGGCTACACCTTC	CASSRGTGAPYGYTF	TRBJ1-2	TRBV2	TRBD1	-
TGTGCCAGCAGGACCAACCGGGATCTCACAGATACGCAGTATTTT	CASRTNRDLTDTQYF	TRBJ2-3	TRBV27	-	-
TGTGCCACCCAGGAGACAGGCCTGAGGGAAAAACTGTTTTTT	CATQETGLREKLFF	TRBJ1-4	TRBV28	-	-
TGTGCCAGCAGTGAAGGGGGGGCCCCGGGGACCCAGTACTTC	CASSEGGAPGTQYF	TRBJ2-5	TRBV2	-	-
TGCGCCAGCAGGAGGGGACAGGGTTCACCCCTCCACTTT	CASRRGQGSPLHF	TRBJ1-6	TRBV10-2	TRBD1	-
TGTGCCATCAGTGAGTCCCTCCAGAGAAACTATGGCTACACCTTC	CAISESLQRNYGYTF	TRBJ1-2	TRBV10-3	-	-
TGTGCCAGCAGCAACGATTACGAGCAGTACTTC	CASSNDYEQYF	TRBJ2-7	TRBV21-1	-	-
TGTGCCAGTAGTATAGATCACCAGGGGGGCTACAATGAGCAGTTCTTC	CASSIDHQGGYNEQFF	TRBJ2-1	TRBV19	-	-
TGTGCCAGCAGCCAAGTGGGTAGCGGTTCACCCCTCCACTTT	CASSQVGSGSPLHF	TRBJ1-6	TRBV3-1/TRBV3-2	-	-
TGTGCCAGTACCGAGCGGGGGGAGGCCAGAGAGACCCAGTACTTC	CASTERGEARETQYF	TRBJ2-5	TRBV19	TRBD2	-
TGCGCCAGCAACCGGGGTCCGGGGGACGAGCAGTACTTC	CASNRGPGDEQYF	TRBJ2-7	TRBV5-1	-	-
TGTGCCAGCAGTGAAACGACAGGGGGCAACGAGCAGTACTTC	CASSETTGGNEQYF	TRBJ2-7	TRBV2	TRBD1	-
TGTGCCAGCAGTTTCCGGGGCCGGACGCTGTACAATGAGCAGTTCTTC	CASSFRGRTLYNEQFF	TRBJ2-1	TRBV27	-	-
TGCGCCAGCAGCTTGTTAGGGGGTGGTACTGAAGCTTTCTTT	CASSLLGGGTEAFF	TRBJ1-1	TRBV5-1	-	-
TGTGCCACCAAGGAAGAGACCCAGTACTTC	CATKEETQYF	TRBJ2-5	TRBV28	-	-
TGCAGTGCTAGTTTACTAGCGGGGGCCCACTACAATGAGCAGTTCTTC	CSASLLAGAHYNEQFF	TRBJ2-1	TRBV20-1	TRBD2	once
TGCGCCAGCAGCGCCTCAGGGGACCATGAGCAGTTCTTC	CASSASGDHEQFF	TRBJ2-1	TRBV4-3	-	-
TGTGCCTGGAGTGTACTAGGTGAAAAACTGTTTTTT	CAWSVLGEKLFF	TRBJ1-4	TRBV30	-	-
TGTGCCAGCATCCTAAACACCGGGGAGCTGTTTTTT	CASILNTGELFF	TRBJ2-2	TRBV12-3/TRBV12-4	-	once
TGTGCCAGCAGCACAACCGGGACTAGCGGGCTGGGCGACACCGGGGAGCTGTTTTTT	CASSTTGTSGLGDTGELFF	TRBJ2-2	TRBV7-6	TRBD2	-
TGTGCCAGCAGCCTGGACTTCCACGAGCAGTACTTC	CASSLDFHEQYF	TRBJ2-7	TRBV7-2	-	-
TGTGCCAGCAGCCGGGGAGCGCGGGAGACCCAGTACTTC	CASSRGARETQYF	TRBJ2-5	TRBV11-2	-	-
TGTGCCAGCAGTTTTTACAGGGGGAAAGCTTTCTTT	CASSFYRGKAFF	TRBJ1-1	TRBV28	TRBD1	-